The 28 T cell receptor beta chains below all came from one sample that was sequenced in a study of shared clonotypes between healthy human individuals. This table comes from immunoSEQ multiplex PCR, and its TCRdb copy is limited to in-frame clones, with some not included. The sample holds about 2.3 million clones, 90% to 95% seen once. Sequencing input: naive CD4+ T cells from PBMCs. This sample's subset: CD45RA+ positively selected. All receptors come from a young man in good health. Some clones in this sample may be carry-over from other donors' samples.

V and J are TRBV19 and TRBJ2-1; the D is unclear. The CDR3 is 14 amino acids. Trimming left V 7 bases short and J 4 bases short, with 14 bases between. The germline V gene has CDR1 LNHDA and CDR2 SQIVND (reference sequence). The chain's CDR3 is CASTAESPYNEQFF. The DNA for the CDR3 is TGTGCCAGTACCGCAGAGAGCCCGTACAATGAGCAGTTCTTC.

V usage is TRBV7-3 and J usage is TRBJ2-3; no definite D call. The CDR3 extends over 14 amino acids. CDR1 and CDR2 (germline): SGHTA, FQGTGA. With 4 bases removed from V and 4 bases from J, the gap between germline ends came to 12 bases. In DNA, the CDR3 is TGTGCCAGCAGCTCTAACAGTGGCCCAGATACGCAGTATTTT. As protein: CASSSNSGPDTQYF.

The chain combines TRBV6-6 with TRBJ1-2; D ambiguous. V was shortened by 6 bases and J by 6 bases, with 8 bases between the two germline ends. The CDR3 runs 11 residues. CDR1 MNHNY and CDR2 SVGAGI come from the germline V gene (reference sequence). This CDR3 reads CASSRRDGYTF. In DNA, the CDR3 is TGTGCCAGCAGCCGGCGGGATGGCTACACCTTC.

The gene calls are TRBV9 and TRBJ2-7; D might be TRBD1 (8 bases). Trimming removed 4 bases from V and 8 bases from J, with 19 bases in between. Per the germline V gene, CDR1 is SGDLS and CDR2 is YYNGEE. The CDR3 is made up of 14 amino acids. The DNA of the CDR3 is TGTGCCAGCAGCCCAGGGGGCGCGGGAGTCAAGCAGTACTTC. Protein sequence: CASSPGGAGVKQYF. Drawing the rest from reference TRBV9 and TRBJ2-7, the complete variable domain is DSGVTQTPKHLITATGQRVTLRCSPRSGDLSVYWYQQSLDQGLQFLIQYYNGEERAKGNILERFSAQQFPDLHSELNLSSLELGDSALYFCASSPGGAGVKQYFGPGTRLTVT.

V gene TRBV19 combines with J gene TRBJ2-1; D is undetermined. The germline CDR1 and CDR2 sequences are LNHDA and SQIVND (reference sequence). The CDR3 is 16 amino acids. The V end lost 0 bases, the J end lost 5 bases, and 14 bases lay between the germline ends. CDR3 nucleotides: TGTGCCAGTAGTATAGATCGGATAGGTAGGGACAATGAGCAGTTCTTC. This gives the protein CASSIDRIGRDNEQFF.

The V gene is TRBV18, the J gene TRBJ1-1, with TRBD1 matching 8 bases. V was clipped by 3 bases and J by 2 bases; unmatched bases: 2. Germline assignment: CDR1 KGHSH and CDR2 LQKENI. The CDR3 covers 14 residues. The CDR3 DNA is TGTGCCAGCTCACCGACAGGGGACAACACTGAAGCTTTCTTT. It yields the protein CASSPTGDNTEAFF.

This chain connects TRBV4-1 to TRBJ2-1; tentative D call: TRBD2 (6 bases). The CDR3 is 19 residues long. V was clipped by 0 bases and J by 9 bases, with 27 bases between them. Per germline, CDR1 MGHRA and CDR2 YSYEKL. The CDR3 loop is CASSQDGGYMGPRRAEQFF. The CDR3 bases are TGCGCCAGCAGCCAAGATGGGGGTTACATGGGCCCCCGGAGGGCTGAGCAGTTCTTC.

This clone was picked up one time. The J gene is TRBJ1-1, the V gene TRBV7-8; TRBD1 aligns across 12 bases. CDR3 length: 16 amino acids. J lost 6 bases, V lost 5 bases, and 10 bases had no gene match. In germline, CDR1 is SGHVS, CDR2 FQNEAQ. CDR3 sequence: CASSTSGTGGRAEAFF. In DNA form, the CDR3 reads TGTGCCAGCAGCACCTCCGGGACAGGGGGCAGAGCTGAAGCTTTCTTT.

The chain is built from TRBV5-4 and TRBJ1-2; tentatively, D is TRBD1 (6 bases). V was shortened by 4 bases and J by 7 bases, with 20 bases between the two germline ends. Germline-derived CDR1 and CDR2 are SGHNT and YYREEE (reference sequence). The CDR3 spans 15 residues. CDR3 nucleotide sequence: TGTGCCAGCAGCCACACAACAGGGAATGGAGTTGGCTACACCTTC. Translation: CASSHTTGNGVGYTF.

The chain combines TRBV7-6 with TRBJ2-3, with D maybe TRBD2 (5 bases). V lost 5 bases, J lost 1 base, and 10 bases lay in between. The CDR3 spans 14 residues. Germline CDR1 reads SGHVS; CDR2 reads FNYEAQ. This chain's CDR3 is CASSVLDRTDTQYF. CDR3 DNA sequence: TGTGCCAGCAGCGTACTAGATCGCACAGATACGCAGTATTTT.

This clone is a singleton in its sample. The chain has TRBV7-9 and TRBJ2-7; D not resolved. Trimming removed 1 base from V and 3 bases from J, with 10 bases in between. The CDR3 is made up of 14 amino acids. Germline values: CDR1 SEHNR, CDR2 FQNEAQ (reference sequence). DNA of the CDR3: TGTGCCAGCAGCTTAGATCTAGTTTACTACGAGCAGTACTTC. This codes for CASSLDLVYYEQYF. The whole variable domain, remainder taken from reference TRBV7-9 and TRBJ2-7, is DTGVSQNPRHKITKRGQNVTFRCDPISEHNRLYWYRQTLGQGPEFLTYFQNEAQLEKSRLLSDRFSAERPKGSFSTLEIQRTEQGDSAMYLCASSLDLVYYEQYFGPGTRLTVT.

To note about this clone: One end of the junction is discordant with germline, which a read error may explain. The rearrangement links TRBV5-1 to TRBJ1-2; perhaps TRBD1 as D (5 bases). The length of the CDR3 is 13 residues. Germline CDR1 SGHRS, CDR2 YFSETQ. The CDR3 DNA is TGTGCCAGCAGCCTCCGGGGCGAGAATGGCTACACCTTC. This codes for CASSLRGENGYTF.

The chain recombines TRBV2 with TRBJ2-7; 8 positions match TRBD2. There are 16 residues in the CDR3. From germline, CDR1 is SNHLY and CDR2 FYNNEI. After removal of 7 bases from V and 6 bases from J, the junction contained 17 bases not matched to a gene. This CDR3 reads CASTGPLGTRSGEQYF. CDR3 DNA sequence: TGTGCCAGCACCGGGCCTCTCGGGACTAGGAGCGGCGAGCAGTACTTC.

In regard to this clone: Other DNA sequences within the sample encode an identical CDR3. This chain links TRBV29-1 with TRBJ2-5; maybe TRBD1 (5 bases). The CDR3 contains 12 residues. Germline values: CDR1 SQVTM, CDR2 ANQGSEA. Trimming took 7 bases from V and 2 from J, leaving 11 bases between them. Here the CDR3 DNA reads TGCAGCGGGGGCAGGGCACAAGAGACCCAGTACTTC. This codes for CSGGRAQETQYF.

The chain recombines TRBV6-1 with TRBJ1-2; a possible D gene is TRBD1 (6 bases). Trimming shortened V by 1 base and J by 2 bases, and 11 bases separated the two germline ends. This CDR3 region has 15 residues. Per germline, CDR1 MNHNS and CDR2 SASEGT. The CDR3 DNA follows: TGTGCCAGCAGTGAAGGTACAGGGTTAAACTATGGCTACACCTTC. Protein: CASSEGTGLNYGYTF.

This chain links TRBV19 with TRBJ2-7; the match to TRBD2 covers 10 bases. J lost 3 bases, V lost 6 bases, and 5 bases had no gene match. CDR1 is LNHDA and CDR2 is SQIVND in the germline V gene (reference sequence). This CDR3 spans 14 amino acids. CDR3 nucleotides: TGTGCCAGTAGGGATCTAGCGGGAGACTACGAGCAGTACTTC. This codes for CASRDLAGDYEQYF. The full variable domain, in which reference TRBV19 and TRBJ2-7 provide the parts outside the CDR3, is DGGITQSPKYLFRKEGQNVTLSCEQNLNHDAMYWYRQDPGQGLRLIYYSQIVNDFQKGDIAEGYSVSREKKESFPLTVTSAQKNPTAFYLCASRDLAGDYEQYFGPGTRLTVT.

The chain combines TRBV4-3 with TRBJ1-1; 7 bases align to TRBD1. The CDR3 runs to 14 residues. J gave up 10 bases and V 0 bases, and 8 bases lay outside the gene matches. CDR1 and CDR2 from the germline V gene are LGHNA and YSLEER. In DNA, the CDR3 is TGCGCCAGCAGCCAAGAAGCGCGACAGGGAGGAGCTTTCTTT. It encodes CASSQEARQGGAFF.

In nucleotides, the CDR3 is TGTGCCACCAGCAGAGCCGGAGGGGGAAACACTGAAGCTTTCTTT. It is translated as CATSRAGGGNTEAFF. The genes are TRBV15 and TRBJ1-1, with D possibly matching TRBD1 (6 bases). This CDR3 has 15 amino acids. Trimming took 1 base from V and 2 from J, leaving 11 bases between them. The germline gives CDR1 LNHNV, CDR2 YYDKDF (reference sequence).

The chain is built from TRBV10-1 and TRBJ2-1; TRBD2 aligns across 8 bases. CDR1 is WNHNN and CDR2 is SYGVQD in the germline V gene (reference sequence). J lost 8 bases, V lost 3 bases, and 12 bases had no gene match. The CDR3 has 16 residues. Here the CDR3 reads CASSDPGLGKGDEQFF. CDR3 nucleotide sequence: TGCGCCAGCAGTGACCCGGGACTAGGGAAGGGGGATGAGCAGTTCTTC.

This clone is a singleton in its sample. J is TRBJ1-4 and V is TRBV14; TRBD1 aligns across 7 bases. The V gene's germline CDR1 is SGHDN and CDR2 FVKESK. This CDR3 spans 13 amino acids. V was clipped by 3 bases and J by 5 bases; unmatched bases: 0. The CDR3 nucleotides are TGTGCCAGCAGCCAGGGACAGAATGAAAAACTGTTTTTT. Protein sequence: CASSQGQNEKLFF.

This rearrangement joins TRBV28 to TRBJ2-1, with 12 bases that match TRBD2. With V trimmed by 2 bases and J by 2 bases, 4 bases remained unmatched. The germline CDR1 and CDR2 sequences are MDHEN and SYDVKM. This CDR3 contains 17 residues. The CDR3 DNA sequence: TGTGCCAGCAGTTTAGATCTAGCGGGAGGGACCTACAATGAGCAGTTCTTC. Translation gives CASSLDLAGGTYNEQFF.

The chain links TRBV7-3 to TRBJ2-2; 11 bases fit TRBD2. V lost 0 bases and J lost 7; bases outside the gene matches: 1. Germline CDR1 reads SGHTA; CDR2 reads FQGTGA. The CDR3 extends over 15 amino acids. CDR3 in DNA: TGTGCCAGCAGCTTAACCGGGACTAGCGGCGGGGAGCTGTTTTTT. It is translated as CASSLTGTSGGELFF.

The rearrangement joins TRBV6-5 to TRBJ2-1; D remains ambiguous. Trimming shortened V by 7 bases and J by 1 base, and 11 bases separated the two germline ends. Germline CDR1 and CDR2: MNHEY and SVGAGI. The CDR3 spans 14 residues. The CDR3 spells CASNRGGSYNEQFF. DNA of the CDR3: TGTGCCAGCAACCGCGGTGGTTCCTACAATGAGCAGTTCTTC.

The chain recombines TRBV6-6 with TRBJ1-1; D is uncertain. The V end was cut by 0 bases, the J end by 1 base, with 12 bases between. This CDR3 region has 16 residues. The germline CDR1 and CDR2 sequences are MNHNY and SVGAGI (reference sequence). This CDR3 reads CASSYSAARANTEAFF. CDR3 in DNA: TGTGCCAGCAGTTACTCAGCGGCGAGGGCGAACACTGAAGCTTTCTTT.

As DNA, the CDR3 is TGTGCCAGCAGTACAGGGTCAATGAACACTGAAGCTTTCTTT. It yields the protein CASSTGSMNTEAFF. V usage is TRBV28 and J usage is TRBJ1-1; tentative D call: TRBD1 (6 bases). Deletions cut 5 bases from V and 0 bases from J, with 10 bases between. This CDR3 spans 14 amino acids. Germline V gives CDR1 MDHEN, CDR2 SYDVKM.

This clone was recorded only once. The chain is built from TRBV27 and TRBJ2-2; a possible D gene is TRBD2 (6 bases). The germline CDR1 and CDR2 sequences are MNHEY and SMNVEV (reference sequence). This CDR3 contains 15 residues. Trimming removed 6 bases at V and 6 bases at J, with 17 bases between. In nucleotides, the CDR3 is TGTGCCAGCAGGACGGGAGTTCTCTCCCCCGGGGAGCTGTTTTTT. Encoded protein: CASRTGVLSPGELFF.

The chain couples TRBV28 to TRBJ2-2, with 7 nucleotides matching TRBD1. The CDR3 covers 14 residues. Germline lookup yields CDR1 MDHEN and CDR2 SYDVKM. Trimming at V came to 6 bases and at J to 7 bases, leaving 8 bases not matched to a gene. CDR3 amino acids: CASSGTARYGELFF. CDR3 bases: TGTGCCAGCAGCGGGACAGCTAGGTACGGGGAGCTGTTTTTT.

The rearrangement uses TRBV9 and TRBJ2-3; 7 bases fit TRBD2. CDR1 and CDR2 from the germline V gene are SGDLS and YYNGEE. V dropped 7 bases and J dropped 8; count of bases not matched to a gene: 19. The CDR3 has 16 amino acids. CDR3 in amino acids: CASDPAQASGPGTQYF. The CDR3 DNA follows: TGTGCCAGCGACCCCGCTCAGGCTAGCGGACCTGGTACGCAGTATTTT.